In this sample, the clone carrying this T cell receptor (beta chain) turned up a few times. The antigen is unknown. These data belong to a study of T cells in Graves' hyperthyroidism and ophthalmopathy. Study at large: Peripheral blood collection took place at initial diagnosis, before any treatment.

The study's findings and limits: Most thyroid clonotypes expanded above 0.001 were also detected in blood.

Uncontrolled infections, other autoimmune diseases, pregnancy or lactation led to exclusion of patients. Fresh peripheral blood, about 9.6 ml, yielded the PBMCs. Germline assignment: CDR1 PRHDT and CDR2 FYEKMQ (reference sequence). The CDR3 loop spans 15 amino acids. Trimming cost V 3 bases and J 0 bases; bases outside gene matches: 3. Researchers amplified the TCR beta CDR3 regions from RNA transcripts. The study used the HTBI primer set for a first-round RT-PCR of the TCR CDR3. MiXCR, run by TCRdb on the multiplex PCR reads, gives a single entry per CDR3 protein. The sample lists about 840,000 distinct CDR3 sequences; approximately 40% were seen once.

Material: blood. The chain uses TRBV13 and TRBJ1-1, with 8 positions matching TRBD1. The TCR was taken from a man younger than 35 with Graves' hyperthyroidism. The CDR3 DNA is TGTGCCAGCAGCTTTTGGACAGGGATGAACACTGAAGCTTTCTTT. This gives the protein CASSFWTGMNTEAFF.